This TCR beta chain was sequenced for a study of shared clonotypes between healthy human individuals. A deep-level run was used for the assay. Libraries were prepared by immunoSEQ multiplex PCR; TCRdb keeps only in-frame clonotypes and omits some of them. The table includes more than 1,200,000 clones, approximately 98.5% detected once. Concerning this clone: The antigen is undetermined.

Findings and limits, study-wide: Shared across four donors were about 4.6% of the naive CD4 clonotypes.

This CDR3 spans 16 amino acids. The germline V gene has CDR1 KGHSH and CDR2 LQKENI. The J segment lost 9 bases and the V segment lost 3 bases, leaving 7 bases of the junction unmatched. The TCR originated in a man in his thirties or forties in good health. V gene TRBV18 combines with J gene TRBJ2-1, with TRBD2 identical over 14 bases. Source material: naive CD4+ T cells sorted from blood. Described subset: CD45RA+ positively selected. Written as DNA, the CDR3 is TGTGCCAGCTCACCTCCGGGACTAGCGGGAGCGGGTGAGCAGTTCTTC. Amino acids: CASSPPGLAGAGEQFF. Filled out from reference TRBV18 and TRBJ2-1, the complete variable domain reads NAGVMQNPRHLVRRRGQEARLRCSPMKGHSHVYWYRQLPEEGLKFMVYLQKENIIDESGMPKERFSAEFPKEGPSILRIQQVVRGDSAAYFCASSPPGLAGAGEQFFGPGTRLTVL.